The 29 T cell receptor beta chains presented below share a single source sample, sequenced in a study of OX40 agonist ivuxolimab in advanced cancers. The assay was immunoSEQ multiplex PCR, and TCRdb's table has in-frame clones only and misses some. The sample records about 67,000 clones, around 87% being singletons. The source material was CD4+ or CD8+ T cells sorted from blood, sampled in a trial of the OX40 agonist ivuxolimab. These receptors were obtained from an adult with an advanced solid tumor such as melanoma, head and neck, liver or kidney cancer.

The chain has TRBV27 and TRBJ2-3; 7 nucleotides match TRBD2. The V gene end was trimmed by 4 bases and the J gene end by 0 bases; junction bases not matched to a gene: 4. CDR1 and CDR2 from the germline V gene are MNHEY and SMNVEV (reference sequence). The CDR3 length is 15 residues. The CDR3 nucleotides read TGTGCCAGCAGTTGGTCTAGCGGAAGCACAGATACGCAGTATTTT. As protein: CASSWSSGSTDTQYF.

The rearrangement links TRBV30 to TRBJ1-5; unclear D gene. Germline V gives CDR1 GTSNPN, CDR2 SVGIG (reference sequence). Trimming stripped 2 bases from V and 0 bases from J, with 8 bases between. This CDR3 is built from 14 residues. The CDR3 sequence is CAWSRAYSNQPQHF. The CDR3 DNA reads as TGTGCCTGGAGTCGCGCGTATAGCAATCAGCCCCAGCATTTT.

This clone was found a few times. V gene TRBV4-3 combines with J gene TRBJ1-2; perhaps TRBD1 as D (6 bases). The CDR3 sequence is 17 residues long. Per germline, CDR1 LGHNA and CDR2 YSLEER. The V end was cut by 1 base, the J end by 0 bases, with 15 bases between. In DNA form, the CDR3 reads TGCGCCAGCAGCCAAGGAATAGGGGGGCGAGCTAACTATGGCTACACCTTC. Translated, it gives CASSQGIGGRANYGYTF.

The V gene is TRBV18, the J gene TRBJ2-3, with 11 bases identical to TRBD2. The CDR3 contains 16 residues. The germline gives CDR1 KGHSH, CDR2 LQKENI. V lost 4 bases, J lost 6 bases, and 9 bases stayed unmatched. The CDR3 DNA follows: TGTGCCAGCTCACAGCTAGCGGGAGGAAGTCGGGATACGCAGTATTTT. Translating gives CASSQLAGGSRDTQYF.

This sequence joins TRBV27 and TRBJ2-2; 9 bases map to TRBD1. Germline V lookup: CDR1 MNHEY, CDR2 SMNVEV (reference sequence). Trimming at V came to 0 bases and at J to 1 base, leaving 6 bases not matched to a gene. The CDR3 is 18 amino acids. CDR3 nucleotides: TGTGCCAGCAGTTTATCTTCCGTGGGACAGGGGAACACCGGGGAGCTGTTTTTT. Protein: CASSLSSVGQGNTGELFF.

The chain has TRBV5-1 and TRBJ2-1, with a possible D match to TRBD2 (5 bases). Between the trimmed V and J ends, which lost 1 base and 11 bases, there was a span of 19 bases. Germline V gene data show CDR1 as SGHRS and CDR2 as YFSETQ. The CDR3 covers 15 residues. As DNA, the CDR3 is TGCGCCAGCAGCTTGAGGGAGAACGCTTTTAATAAGCAGTTCTTC. This codes for CASSLRENAFNKQFF.

This chain connects TRBV9 to TRBJ1-2, with 10 bases fitting TRBD1. Germline V gives CDR1 SGDLS, CDR2 YYNGEE. The CDR3 covers 15 residues. The junction had 11 bases not matched to a gene; V was cut back by 4 bases and J by 8 bases. CDR3 nucleotides: TGTGCCAGCAGCCCTATCGACAGGGGGCCGGGCGGCTACACCTTC. Its translation is CASSPIDRGPGGYTF.

The rearrangement joins TRBV6-1 to TRBJ2-7; D not resolved. This CDR3 has 12 residues. Trimming took 6 bases from V and 5 from J, leaving 11 bases between them. Germline assignment: CDR1 MNHNS and CDR2 SASEGT. This CDR3 reads CASRVPYHEQYF. The CDR3 region has the DNA TGTGCCAGCAGGGTACCTTACCACGAGCAGTACTTC.

The chain combines TRBV4-3 with TRBJ1-4, with TRBD1 matching 8 bases. V lost 3 bases and J lost 4; bases outside the gene matches: 13. This CDR3 contains 18 residues. The germline V gene encodes CDR1 LGHNA and CDR2 YSLEER. CDR3 in DNA: TGCGCCAGCAGCCAGAAAATCCCGACAGGGGCTTTTAATGAAAAACTGTTTTTT. Translated, it gives CASSQKIPTGAFNEKLFF.

This clone came up a few times. J is TRBJ1-3 and V is TRBV7-2, with D uncertain. The V end was cut by 5 bases, the J end by 6 bases, with 14 bases between. The length of the CDR3 is 14 residues. Germline V gene data show CDR1 as SGHTA and CDR2 as FQGNSA. The CDR3 DNA reads TGTGCCAGCAGCCACTCGAGGGCAATAAACACCATATATTTT. Translation gives CASSHSRAINTIYF.

CDR3 coding DNA: TGTGCCAGCAGTTTTACAGGGGACTATGGCTACACCTTC. This translates into CASSFTGDYGYTF. This chain joins TRBV6-5 and TRBJ1-2; 7 bases line up with TRBD1. The germline V gene encodes CDR1 MNHEY and CDR2 SVGAGI. V lost 4 bases to trimming and J lost 3 bases; unmatched junction nucleotides: 2. This CDR3 is 13 amino acids long.

This clone has a single count. The gene calls are TRBV21-1 and TRBJ2-7; TRBD2 is taken as the D call from the table, unchecked against the DNA. TRBV21-1 is shown as a pseudogene. CDR3 length: 12 amino acids. CDR3 loop: CASGEERYEQYF. The CDR3 bases are TGTGCCAGCGGGGAGGAACGATACGAGCAGTACTTC.

The chain uses TRBV7-9 and TRBJ2-7; D perhaps matches TRBD2 (5 bases). Trimming shortened V by 1 base and J by 4 bases, and 8 bases separated the two germline ends. The length of the CDR3 is 13 residues. Germline CDR1 reads SEHNR; CDR2 reads FQNEAQ (reference sequence). The DNA of the CDR3 is TGTGCCAGCAGCTTAGGGCGGACTTACGAGCAGTACTTC. Residues: CASSLGRTYEQYF.

The chain couples TRBV28 to TRBJ1-1; 8 positions agree with TRBD1. J was trimmed by 1 base and V by 4 bases; bases with no gene match: 5. Per germline, CDR1 MDHEN and CDR2 SYDVKM. The CDR3 has 15 residues. The CDR3 nucleotides read TGTGCCAGCAGTTACCAGACAGGGGCGAACACTGAAGCTTTCTTT. Its translation is CASSYQTGANTEAFF.

The chain uses TRBV5-4 and TRBJ2-3, with D perhaps matching TRBD2 (5 bases). Germline V gene lookup returns CDR1 SGHNT and CDR2 YYREEE (reference sequence). V lost 0 bases and J 6 bases, leaving 8 bases between the germline ends. CDR3 length: 13 residues. Here the CDR3 DNA reads TGTGCCAGCAGCTTGGAGGGAGCGGATACGCAGTATTTT. It yields the protein CASSLEGADTQYF.

J is TRBJ1-5 and V is TRBV4-1; D is uncertain. Per the germline V gene, CDR1 is MGHRA and CDR2 is YSYEKL. Deletions cut 1 base from V and 0 bases from J, with 7 bases between. CDR3 length equals 15 residues. The CDR3 region is CASSQGGYSNQPQHF. The CDR3 coding sequence is TGCGCCAGCAGCCAAGGCGGGTATAGCAATCAGCCCCAGCATTTT.

V and J are TRBV27 and TRBJ1-5; 9 bases agree with TRBD1. After removal of 6 bases from V and 5 bases from J, the junction contained 8 bases not matched to a gene. The germline V gene has CDR1 MNHEY and CDR2 SMNVEV (reference sequence). This CDR3 comprises 15 residues. CDR3 coding DNA: TGTGCCAGCAGATACTCCGGGACAGGGCATCAGCCCCAGCATTTT. Translating gives CASRYSGTGHQPQHF.

The chain recombines TRBV19 with TRBJ2-7; no firm D call. CDR3 length: 13 amino acids. Deletions cut 3 bases from V and 5 bases from J, with 11 bases between. CDR1 is LNHDA, CDR2 SQIVND, per germline (reference sequence). The CDR3: CASSIGNSNEQYF. CDR3 DNA: TGTGCCAGTAGTATTGGAAATAGCAACGAGCAGTACTTC.

This chain links TRBV10-3 with TRBJ2-3; 8 bases agree with TRBD1. Per the germline V gene, CDR1 is ENHRY and CDR2 is SYGVKD. The CDR3 spans 15 residues. The junction had 7 bases not matched to a gene; V was cut back by 4 bases and J by 4 bases. The CDR3 reads CAISGGGQGPDTQYF. CDR3 in DNA: TGTGCCATCAGTGGTGGAGGACAGGGCCCAGATACGCAGTATTTT.

This chain joins TRBV7-2 and TRBJ1-1, with a weak D call TRBD1 (6 bases). The CDR3 is 16 residues long. CDR1 and CDR2 from the germline V gene are SGHTA and FQGNSA. Trimming took off 0 bases at V and 1 base at J, with 12 bases between the two ends. DNA for the CDR3: TGTGCCAGCAGCTTAGCGCTAGGGGGGGCGAACACTGAAGCTTTCTTT. Encoded protein: CASSLALGGANTEAFF.

This clone ranks as medium-sized. This rearrangement joins TRBV19 to TRBJ1-5; TRBD1 matches 8 bases. Trimming at V came to 8 bases and at J to 6 bases, leaving 3 bases not matched to a gene. The CDR3 covers 12 residues. The germline gives CDR1 LNHDA, CDR2 SQIVND (reference sequence). DNA of the CDR3: TGTGCCAGTGGACAGGGCGGTCAGCCCCAGCATTTT. This sequence encodes CASGQGGQPQHF.

The rearrangement uses TRBV28 and TRBJ1-1, with D unresolved. V was trimmed by 7 bases and J by 0 bases, leaving 15 bases between them. Germline V gene data show CDR1 as MDHEN and CDR2 as SYDVKM. CDR3 size: 15 residues. Here the CDR3 reads CASKSHWRLNTEAFF. CDR3 nucleotides: TGTGCCAGCAAATCTCACTGGAGACTGAACACTGAAGCTTTCTTT. Complete variable domain (other parts from reference TRBV28 and TRBJ1-1): DVKVTQSSRYLVKRTGEKVFLECVQDMDHENMFWYRQDPGLGLRLIYFSYDVKMKEKGDIPEGYSVSREKKERFSLILESASTNQTSMYLCASKSHWRLNTEAFFGQGTRLTVV.

The chain couples TRBV2 to TRBJ1-1; D gene unclear. Germline lookup yields CDR1 SNHLY and CDR2 FYNNEI. This CDR3 has 14 residues. V lost 6 bases and J lost 6, with 17 bases in between. The CDR3: CASRHISEDSEAFF. The CDR3 DNA follows: TGTGCCAGCAGACACATTTCAGAGGACTCTGAAGCTTTCTTT.

A single count supports this clone. The chain combines TRBV7-3 with TRBJ2-5; TRBD2 is a possible D gene (5 bases). V lost 5 bases and J 3 bases, leaving 10 bases between the germline ends. This CDR3 is built from 13 residues. Per germline, CDR1 SGHTA and CDR2 FQGTGA. The CDR3: CASSLTREETQYF. CDR3 sequence (DNA): TGTGCCAGCAGCCTCACTAGGGAAGAGACCCAGTACTTC.

This rearrangement joins TRBV11-3 to TRBJ2-4; either TRBD1 or TRBD2 may supply D (5 bases each). The V end was cut by 1 base, the J end by 2 bases, with 6 bases between. CDR1 is SGHNT and CDR2 is YENEEA in the germline V gene. There are 14 residues in the CDR3. This CDR3 reads CASSLGGSKNIQYF. The CDR3 region has the DNA TGTGCCAGCAGCTTAGGGGGGTCCAAAAACATTCAGTACTTC. The entire variable domain, with the rest obtained from reference TRBV11-3 and TRBJ2-4, is as follows: EAGVVQSPRYKIIEKKQPVAFWCNPISGHNTLYWYLQNLGQGPELLIRYENEEAVDDSQLPKDRFSAERLKGVDSTLKIQPAELGDSAVYLCASSLGGSKNIQYFGAGTRLSVL.

This sequence joins TRBV7-2 and TRBJ2-7; D is possibly TRBD2 (6 bases). CDR1 is SGHTA, CDR2 FQGNSA, per germline. The germline V and J ends were trimmed by 1 base and 2 bases, with 15 bases remaining between them. The CDR3 has 16 amino acids. The CDR3 sequence is CASSLGTTRFAYEQYF. CDR3 DNA: TGTGCCAGCAGCTTAGGGACTACTAGGTTCGCCTACGAGCAGTACTTC.

The chain links TRBV5-8 to TRBJ2-7, with TRBD1 identical over 9 bases. This CDR3 contains 13 residues. Germline V gives CDR1 SGHTS, CDR2 YDEGEE. J gave up 7 bases and V 7 bases, and 9 bases lay outside the gene matches. CDR3 residues: CASRDRVLGEQYF. The CDR3 DNA is TGTGCCAGCCGGGACAGGGTTTTGGGGGAGCAGTACTTC. Full variable domain (outside the CDR3, taken from reference TRBV5-8 and TRBJ2-7): EAGVTQSPTHLIKTRGQQATLRCSPISGHTSVYWYQQALGLGLQFLLWYDEGEERNRGNFPPRFSGRQFPNYSSELNVNALELEDSALYLCASRDRVLGEQYFGPGTRLTVT.

The V and J genes are TRBV30 and TRBJ1-1; the D gene is possibly TRBD1 (5 bases). This CDR3 comprises 12 residues. Trimming pared 6 bases from V and 1 base from J, leaving 9 bases between. Per germline, CDR1 GTSNPN and CDR2 SVGIG (reference sequence). The chain's CDR3 is CACPGGNTEAFF. CDR3 sequence (DNA): TGTGCCTGTCCCGGGGGGAACACTGAAGCTTTCTTT. Full variable domain (rest looked up from reference TRBV30 and TRBJ1-1): SQTIHQWPATLVQPVGSPLSLECTVEGTSNPNLYWYRQAAGRGLQLLFYSVGIGQISSEVPQNLSASRPQDRQFILSSKKLLLSDSGFYLCACPGGNTEAFFGQGTRLTVV.

The V call is TRBV2, the J call TRBJ1-6; 9 nucleotides align to TRBD1. The CDR3 has 14 amino acids. Germline V lookup: CDR1 SNHLY, CDR2 FYNNEI. Losses at the gene ends were 7 bases for V and 8 bases for J; bases not matched to a gene: 6. The CDR3: CASNPGQGYSPLHF. The CDR3 nucleotides are TGTGCCAGCAATCCTGGACAGGGGTATTCACCCCTCCACTTT. Together with reference TRBV2 and TRBJ1-6, the CDR3 gives the full variable domain: EPEVTQTPSHQVTQMGQEVILRCVPISNHLYFYWYRQILGQKVEFLVSFYNNEISEKSEIFDDQFSVERPDGSNFTLKIRSTKLEDSAMYFCASNPGQGYSPLHFGNGTRLTVT.